This T cell receptor beta chain was obtained from a study of cytomegalovirus exposure and HLA in healthy donors. A remark on this clone: Its antigen is not known.

The primer mix had 60 Vbeta and 13 Jbeta primers. Produced via immunoSEQ multiplex PCR; TCRdb's table is partial and in-frame only. Altogether about 120,000 clones are present, 74% being singletons, with the ten largest covering roughly 4.2%. The study's findings and limits: It was taken for granted in presence/absence analyses that sequencing depth across donors was roughly uniform. Later on, an analysis found that several of the most significant clusters appeared to be linked to common viral pathogens, which included parvovirus B19. A prior analysis recorded that most TCR beta V segments were productive about 87% or about 30% of the time.

This sequence was found in a woman in her 40s in good health and CMV-seropositive. The source material was PBMCs.

The CDR3 DNA follows: TGTGCCTGGAGGGGAGAGGGGGCGCCGAATCAGCCCCAGCATTTT. This translates into CAWRGEGAPNQPQHF. This chain joins TRBV30 and TRBJ1-5; 7 bases match TRBD1. The V gene end was trimmed by 3 bases and the J gene end by 4 bases; junction bases not matched to a gene: 9. Germline CDR1 reads GTSNPN; CDR2 reads SVGIG (reference sequence). The CDR3 length is 15 residues.